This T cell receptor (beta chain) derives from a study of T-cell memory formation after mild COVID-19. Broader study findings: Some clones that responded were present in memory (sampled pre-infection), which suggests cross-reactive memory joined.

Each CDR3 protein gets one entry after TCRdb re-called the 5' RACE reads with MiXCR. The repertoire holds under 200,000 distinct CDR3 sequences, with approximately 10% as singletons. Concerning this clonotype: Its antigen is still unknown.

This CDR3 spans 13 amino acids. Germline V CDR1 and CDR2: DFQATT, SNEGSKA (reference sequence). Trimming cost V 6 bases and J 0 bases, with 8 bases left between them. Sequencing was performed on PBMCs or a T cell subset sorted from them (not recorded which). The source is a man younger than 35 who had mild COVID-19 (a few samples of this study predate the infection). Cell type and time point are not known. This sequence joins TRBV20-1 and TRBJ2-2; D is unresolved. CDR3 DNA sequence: TGCAGTGCAAGTGGACCGAACACCGGGGAGCTGTTTTTT. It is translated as CSASGPNTGELFF.